The clone carrying this T cell receptor beta chain has just a few counts. Its target is unknown. The CDR3 has 13 residues. V dropped 7 bases and J dropped 3 bases, with 15 bases sitting between them. Germline V gene data show CDR1 as SQVTM and CDR2 as ANQGSEA. Carried by each TCR cDNA molecule was a unique molecular identifier. TCRdb called the 5' RACE reads again in MiXCR, with one record for every CDR3 protein. The sample carries tens of thousands of distinct CDR3 sequences, 12% to 15% recorded once. The sample originates from a study of spatial heterogeneity in lung cancer. Across the study: Beta-chain sequences consistently outnumbered alpha-chain sequences in detection. Study-wide results and limits: Ubiquitous, expanded tumor-derived TCRs were more frequently observed in blood at resection than at follow-up.

Time point noted: sample taken at primary tumor resection. Frozen PBMC, nontumor lung or tumor provided whole RNA, which was sequenced unsorted. This TCR came from a male donor with early-stage non-small cell lung cancer. The sequences come from PBMCs, collected at surgery. The chain has TRBV29-1 and TRBJ1-2, with a tentative D call TRBD1 (6 bases). The CDR3, as DNA: TGCAGCGCCTCTCCGACAGGCTACTATGGCTACACCTTC. This codes for CSASPTGYYGYTF.